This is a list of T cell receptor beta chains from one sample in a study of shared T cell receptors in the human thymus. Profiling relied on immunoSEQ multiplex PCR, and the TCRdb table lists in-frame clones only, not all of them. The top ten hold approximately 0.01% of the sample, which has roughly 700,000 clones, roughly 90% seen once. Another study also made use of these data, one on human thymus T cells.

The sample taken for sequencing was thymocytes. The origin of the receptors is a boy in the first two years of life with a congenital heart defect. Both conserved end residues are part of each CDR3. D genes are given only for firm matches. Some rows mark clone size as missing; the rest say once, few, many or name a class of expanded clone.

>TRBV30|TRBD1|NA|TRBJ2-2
TGTGCCTGGGTAGACAGGGGTGAGGTAGGTTTTTTT
CAWVDRGEVGFF
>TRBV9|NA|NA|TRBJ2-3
TGTGCCAGCAGCCCTCCCCGGGCGGGAAGGACAGATACGCAGTATTTT
CASSPPRAGRTDTQYF
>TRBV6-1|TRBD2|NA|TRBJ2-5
TGTGCCAGCAGTGAAGCTAGAGTAGCGGGGTCCCAAGAGACCCAGTACTTC
CASSEARVAGSQETQYF
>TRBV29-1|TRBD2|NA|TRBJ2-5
TGCAGCGTTCTAACCCGAAGGACTAGCGGGAGAGAGACCCAGTACTTC
CSVLTRRTSGRETQYF
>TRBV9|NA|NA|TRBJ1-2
TGTGCCAGCAGCGTAGCTCAGGGGCTCAACTATGGCTACACCTTC
CASSVAQGLNYGYTF
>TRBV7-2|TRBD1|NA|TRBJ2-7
TGTGCCAGCAGCTTAGCAATCGGGACAGGATCCTACGAGCAGTACTTC
CASSLAIGTGSYEQYF
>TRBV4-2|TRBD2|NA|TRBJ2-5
TGTGCCAGCAGCCAATCTCCTAGCGGGGTACAAGAGACCCAGTACTTC
CASSQSPSGVQETQYF
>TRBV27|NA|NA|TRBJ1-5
TGTGCCAGCGGATCTCTTCCGGACGGGAATAGCAATCAGCCCCAGCATTTT
CASGSLPDGNSNQPQHF
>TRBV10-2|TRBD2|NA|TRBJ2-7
TGCGCCAGCAGTGGGAACGGGGGGGTGGGGGCCTACGAGCAGTACTTC
CASSGNGGVGAYEQYF
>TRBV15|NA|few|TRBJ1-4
TGTGCCACCAGCGGTGAGTTGGGGGGAAGTAATGAAAAACTGTTTTTT
CATSGELGGSNEKLFF
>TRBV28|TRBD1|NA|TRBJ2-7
TGTGCCAGCAACCGGGACAGGGATCTCTACGAGCAGTACTTC
CASNRDRDLYEQYF
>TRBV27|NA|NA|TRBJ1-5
TGTGCCAGCAGTTTAGCGAAAGATCAGCCCCAGCATTTT
CASSLAKDQPQHF
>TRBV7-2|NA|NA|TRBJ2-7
TGTGCCAGCAGCGGGGCTAGCGTAACCTACGAGCAGTACTTC
CASSGASVTYEQYF
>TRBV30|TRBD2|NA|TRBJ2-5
TGTGCCTGGAGTGTGCGGGGAGGGCAAGAGACCCAGTACTTC
CAWSVRGGQETQYF
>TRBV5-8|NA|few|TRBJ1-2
TGTGCCAGCAGCCCCGTACGGGTGAGATTGGGCTACACCTTC
CASSPVRVRLGYTF
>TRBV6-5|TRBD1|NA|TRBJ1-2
TGTGCCAGCAGTTACTCTCGGCAGGGGGCGGGTGGCTACACCTTC
CASSYSRQGAGGYTF
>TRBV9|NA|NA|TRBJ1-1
TGTGCCAGCAGCGTAGCCCACGGGACTGAAGCTTTCTTT
CASSVAHGTEAFF
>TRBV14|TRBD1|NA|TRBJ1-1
TGTGCCAGCAGCCACAGGACAGGAGGCGTCCGTCCTTTCTTT
CASSHRTGGVRPFF
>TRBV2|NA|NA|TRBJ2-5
TGTGCCAGCAGTGACCCGGACAAAGAAGAGACCCAGTACTTC
CASSDPDKEETQYF
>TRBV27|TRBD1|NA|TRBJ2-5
TGTGCCAGCAGTTTATCGTTAGACAGGGTAGAGACCCAGTACTTC
CASSLSLDRVETQYF
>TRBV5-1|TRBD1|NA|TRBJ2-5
TGCGCCAGCAGCCCCTCAGGGTACAGGGGAAAAGAGACCCAGTACTTC
CASSPSGYRGKETQYF
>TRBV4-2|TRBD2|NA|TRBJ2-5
TGTGCCAGCAGCCAAGGTGGGGTCGGGGCTAGCGGGAGGGCGGGGGAGACCCAGTACTTC
CASSQGGVGASGRAGETQYF
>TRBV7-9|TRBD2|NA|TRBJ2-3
TGTGCCAGCAGCTTAGTCCTAGCGGGGGATACGCAGTATTTT
CASSLVLAGDTQYF
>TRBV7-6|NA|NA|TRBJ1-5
TGTGCCAGCAGCTCTGCGGGGGGGTGGAATCAGCCCCAGCATTTT
CASSSAGGWNQPQHF
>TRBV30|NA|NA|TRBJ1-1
TGTGCCTGGAGTGTCCGGGACACCAACACTGAAGCTTTCTTT
CAWSVRDTNTEAFF
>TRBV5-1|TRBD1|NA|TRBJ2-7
TGCGCCAGCACCCGAGAGACAGGGTATTACGAGCAGTACTTC
CASTRETGYYEQYF
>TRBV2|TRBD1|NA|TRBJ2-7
TGTGCCACCACCTCCGGGACAGGGAAATACGAGCAGTACTTC
CATTSGTGKYEQYF
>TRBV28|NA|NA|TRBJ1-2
TGTGCCAGCAGTCTACTCGACGCCTCCCTAGCTAACTATGGCTACACCTTC
CASSLLDASLANYGYTF
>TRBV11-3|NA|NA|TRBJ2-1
TGTGCCAGCAGCCCTGGTAGAGGTGAGCAGTTCTTC
CASSPGRGEQFF
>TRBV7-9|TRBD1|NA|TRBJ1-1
TGTGCCAGCAGCTTAGATCGTTTTGGGACAGGGGTACCGGGAGCTTTCTTT
CASSLDRFGTGVPGAFF
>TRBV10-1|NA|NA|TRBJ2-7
TGCGCCAGCAGCGGAACAGGGAACGACGAGCAGTACTTC
CASSGTGNDEQYF
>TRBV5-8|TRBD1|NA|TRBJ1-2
TGTGCCAGCAGCTTTCAGGGGGGAGGCTACACCTTC
CASSFQGGGYTF
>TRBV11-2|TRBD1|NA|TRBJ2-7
TGTGCCAGCAGCTTAGATCGGGGACAGGTTTCCTACGAGCAGTACTTC
CASSLDRGQVSYEQYF
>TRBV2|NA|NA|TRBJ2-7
TGTGCCAGCAGTGAAAGGGGACGGACTAAGGCCTACGAGCAGTACTTC
CASSERGRTKAYEQYF
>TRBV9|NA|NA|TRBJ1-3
TGTGCCAGCAGCCCCAGGACAGATGGAAACACCATATATTTT
CASSPRTDGNTIYF
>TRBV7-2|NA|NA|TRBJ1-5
TGTGCCAGCAGCCCTGCGGACAGAGATCAGCCCCAGCATTTT
CASSPADRDQPQHF
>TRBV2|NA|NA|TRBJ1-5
TGTGCCAGCAGCAGTGACCGAGGACCAACGGGGTATGGCAATCAGCCCCAGCATTTT
CASSSDRGPTGYGNQPQHF
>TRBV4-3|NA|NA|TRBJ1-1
TGCGCCAGCAGCCAAGACGGGGGTACTGAAGCTTTCTTT
CASSQDGGTEAFF
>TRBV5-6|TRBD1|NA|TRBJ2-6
TGTGCCAGCACCGGGACAGGGTACCCCGGGGCCAACGTCCTGACTTTC
CASTGTGYPGANVLTF
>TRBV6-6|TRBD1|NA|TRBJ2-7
TGTGCCAGCAGTCCCCGGGACAGGAGATACGAGCAGTACTTC
CASSPRDRRYEQYF
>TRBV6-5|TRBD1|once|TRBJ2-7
TGTGCCAGCAGTTACTCGAGAGACAGGGACTACGAGCAGTACTTC
CASSYSRDRDYEQYF
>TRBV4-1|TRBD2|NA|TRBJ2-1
TGCGCCAGCAGCCGAGACTGGGCTAGCGGGGACGGTTGCAATGAGCAGTTCTTC
CASSRDWASGDGCNEQFF
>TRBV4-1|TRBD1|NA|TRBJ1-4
TGCGCCAGCAGCCATCCATCAACAGGGGATAATGAAAAACTGTTTTTT
CASSHPSTGDNEKLFF
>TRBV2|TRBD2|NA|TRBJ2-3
TGTGCCAGCAAGGCTAGCGGGAGTACTAGCACAGATACGCAGTATTTT
CASKASGSTSTDTQYF
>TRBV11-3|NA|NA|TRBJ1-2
TGTGCCAGCAGCTCCCTCGACAGCCATGGCTACACCTTC
CASSSLDSHGYTF
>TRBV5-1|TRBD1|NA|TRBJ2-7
TGCGCCAGCAGCCTCCGGGACAGGGATCCCTACGAGCAGTACTTC
CASSLRDRDPYEQYF
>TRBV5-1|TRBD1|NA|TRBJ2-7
TGCGCCAGCAGCTTGGGGGGACAGGGATACGAGCAGTACTTC
CASSLGGQGYEQYF
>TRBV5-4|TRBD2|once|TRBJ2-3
TGTGCCAGCAGCTACCGGGGACTAGCGGGAGCGGGAGATACGCAGTATTTT
CASSYRGLAGAGDTQYF
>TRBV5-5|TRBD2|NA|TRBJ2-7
TGTGCCAGCAGCGGCGGGAGCTCCCTACCCTACGAGCAGTACTTC
CASSGGSSLPYEQYF
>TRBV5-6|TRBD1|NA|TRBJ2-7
TGTGCCAGCAGCTCTTGGGACAGAGCACCGCCCTACGAGCAGTACTTC
CASSSWDRAPPYEQYF
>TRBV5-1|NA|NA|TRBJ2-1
TGCGCCAGCAGTTCGTTCGGTGAGCAGTTCTTC
CASSSFGEQFF
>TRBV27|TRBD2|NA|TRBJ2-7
TGTGCCAGCAGTCACACCGGGACTAGCGGGAGAAGGGAGCAGTACTTC
CASSHTGTSGRREQYF
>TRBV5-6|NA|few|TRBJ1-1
TGTGCCAGCAGCTTGCAACAGCGGGGGACTGAAGCTTTCTTT
CASSLQQRGTEAFF
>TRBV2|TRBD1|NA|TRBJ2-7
TGTGCCAGCAGCTCTACAGTAAAGGACAGGGGGTACTACGAGCAGTACTTC
CASSSTVKDRGYYEQYF
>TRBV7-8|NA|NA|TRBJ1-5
TGTGCCAGCAGCACTTACTCCCCCCGGGAGCAGCCCCAGCATTTT
CASSTYSPREQPQHF